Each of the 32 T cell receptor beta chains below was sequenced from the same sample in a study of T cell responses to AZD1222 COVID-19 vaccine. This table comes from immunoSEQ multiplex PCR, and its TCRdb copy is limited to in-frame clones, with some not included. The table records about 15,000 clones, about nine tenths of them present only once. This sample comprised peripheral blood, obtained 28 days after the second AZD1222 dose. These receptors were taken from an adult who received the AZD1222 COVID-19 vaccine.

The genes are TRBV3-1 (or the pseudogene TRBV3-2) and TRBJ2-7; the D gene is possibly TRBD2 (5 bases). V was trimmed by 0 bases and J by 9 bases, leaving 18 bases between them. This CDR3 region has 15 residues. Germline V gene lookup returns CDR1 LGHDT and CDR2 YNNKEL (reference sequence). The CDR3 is CASSQDLGLTLGQYF. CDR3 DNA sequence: TGTGCCAGCAGCCAAGATCTCGGACTCACCCTAGGGCAGTACTTC.

CDR3 protein: CASSYPGRGEEPQHF. CDR3 nucleotides: TGTGCCAGCAGTTACCCGGGCAGGGGGGAAGAGCCCCAGCATTTT. This chain connects TRBV6-2 or TRBV6-3 to TRBJ1-5; 7 bases map to TRBD1. V lost 2 bases to trimming and J lost 8 bases; unmatched junction nucleotides: 9. The germline CDR1 and CDR2 sequences are MNHEY and SVGEGT. CDR3 length equals 15 residues.

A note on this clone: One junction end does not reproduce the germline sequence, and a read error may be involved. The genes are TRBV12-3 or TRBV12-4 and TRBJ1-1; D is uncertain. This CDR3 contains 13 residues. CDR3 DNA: TGTGCCAGCAGTTTTAGACCCTCCACTGGAGCTTTCTTT. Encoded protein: CASSFRPSTGAFF.

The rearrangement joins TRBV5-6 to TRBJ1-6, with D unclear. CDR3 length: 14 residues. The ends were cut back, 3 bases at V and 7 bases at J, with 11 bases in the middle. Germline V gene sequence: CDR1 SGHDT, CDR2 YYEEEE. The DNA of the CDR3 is TGTGCCAGCAGCTGGGAGGGCGCGAATTCACCCCTCCACTTT. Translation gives CASSWEGANSPLHF. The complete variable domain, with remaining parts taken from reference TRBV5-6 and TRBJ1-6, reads DAGVTQSPTHLIKTRGQQVTLRCSPKSGHDTVSWYQQALGQGPQFIFQYYEEEERQRGNFPDRFSGHQFPNYSSELNVNALLLGDSALYLCASSWEGANSPLHFGNGTRLTVT.

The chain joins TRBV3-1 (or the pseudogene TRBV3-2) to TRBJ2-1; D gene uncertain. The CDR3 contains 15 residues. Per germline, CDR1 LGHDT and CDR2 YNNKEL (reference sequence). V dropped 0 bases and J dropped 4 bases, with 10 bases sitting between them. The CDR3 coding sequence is TGTGCCAGCAGCCAAGATTCTGGAGCTTACAATGAGCAGTTCTTC. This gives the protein CASSQDSGAYNEQFF.

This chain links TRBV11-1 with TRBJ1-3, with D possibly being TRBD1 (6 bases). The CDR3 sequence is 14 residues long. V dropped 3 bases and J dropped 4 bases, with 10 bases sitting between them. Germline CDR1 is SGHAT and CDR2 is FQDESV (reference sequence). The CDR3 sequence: CASSFTGSGNTIYF. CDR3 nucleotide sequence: TGTGCCAGCAGCTTCACAGGGTCCGGAAACACCATATATTTT.

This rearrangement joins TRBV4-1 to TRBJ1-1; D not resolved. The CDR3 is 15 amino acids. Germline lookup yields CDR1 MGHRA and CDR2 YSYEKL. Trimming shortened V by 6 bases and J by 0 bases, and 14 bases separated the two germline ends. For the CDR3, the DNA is TGCGCCAGCAGAGAAACAGATGCAATGAACACTGAAGCTTTCTTT. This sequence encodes CASRETDAMNTEAFF.

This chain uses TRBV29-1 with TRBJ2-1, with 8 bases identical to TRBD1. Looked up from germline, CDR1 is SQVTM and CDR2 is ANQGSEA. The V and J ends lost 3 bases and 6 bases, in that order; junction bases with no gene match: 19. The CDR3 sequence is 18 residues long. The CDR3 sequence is CSVDPTTGGLSLGNEQFF. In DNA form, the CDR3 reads TGCAGCGTTGACCCGACTACAGGGGGACTGAGTCTGGGCAATGAGCAGTTCTTC.

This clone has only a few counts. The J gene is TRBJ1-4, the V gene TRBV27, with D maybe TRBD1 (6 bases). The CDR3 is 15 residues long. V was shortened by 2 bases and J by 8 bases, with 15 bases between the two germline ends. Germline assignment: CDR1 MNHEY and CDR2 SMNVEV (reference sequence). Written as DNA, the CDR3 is TGTGCCAGCAGTTTAAGGGGGGGGGCGGGCGAAAAACTGTTTTTT. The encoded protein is CASSLRGGAGEKLFF.

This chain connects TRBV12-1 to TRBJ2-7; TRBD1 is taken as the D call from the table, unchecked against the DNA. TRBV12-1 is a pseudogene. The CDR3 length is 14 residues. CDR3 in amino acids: CASKHSCPYYEQYF. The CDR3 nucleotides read TGTGCCAGCAAACACAGCTGTCCTTACTACGAGCAGTACTTC.

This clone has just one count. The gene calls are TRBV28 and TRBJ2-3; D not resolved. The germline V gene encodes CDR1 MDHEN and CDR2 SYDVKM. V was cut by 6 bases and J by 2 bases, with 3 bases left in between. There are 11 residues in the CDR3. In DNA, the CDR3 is TGTGCCAGCAGAATCACAGATACGCAGTATTTT. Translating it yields CASRITDTQYF.

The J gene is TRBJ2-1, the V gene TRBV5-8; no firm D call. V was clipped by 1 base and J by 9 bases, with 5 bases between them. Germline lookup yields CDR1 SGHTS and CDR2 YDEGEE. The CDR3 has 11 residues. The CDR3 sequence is CASSLRVEQFF. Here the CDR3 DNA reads TGTGCCAGCAGCTTGCGCGTTGAGCAGTTCTTC.

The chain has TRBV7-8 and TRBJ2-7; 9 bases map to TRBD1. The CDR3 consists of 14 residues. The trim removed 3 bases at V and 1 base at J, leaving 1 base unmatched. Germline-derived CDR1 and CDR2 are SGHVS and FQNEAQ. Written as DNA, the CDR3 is TGTGCCAGCAGCTTGGGGACAGGGTCCTACGAGCAGTACTTC. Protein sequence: CASSLGTGSYEQYF.

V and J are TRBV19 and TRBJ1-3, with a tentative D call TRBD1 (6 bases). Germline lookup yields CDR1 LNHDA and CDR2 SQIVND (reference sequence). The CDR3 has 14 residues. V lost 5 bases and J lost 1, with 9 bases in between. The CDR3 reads CASSSDRSGNTIYF. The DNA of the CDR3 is TGTGCCAGTAGTTCGGACAGATCTGGAAACACCATATATTTT.

The CDR3 DNA reads TGCGCCAGCAGCCAAGATCAGGGGGAGCCCCAGCATTTT. The encoded protein is CASSQDQGEPQHF. The chain is built from TRBV4-1 and TRBJ1-5; 7 bases map to TRBD1. Unmatched junction bases numbered 1, after V lost 0 bases and J lost 8 bases. Per the germline V gene, CDR1 is MGHRA and CDR2 is YSYEKL. This CDR3 has 13 residues.

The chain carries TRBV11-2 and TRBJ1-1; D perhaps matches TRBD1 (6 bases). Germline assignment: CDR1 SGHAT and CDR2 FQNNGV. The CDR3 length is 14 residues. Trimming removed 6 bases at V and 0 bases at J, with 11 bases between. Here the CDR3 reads CASSWTVMNTEAFF. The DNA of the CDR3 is TGTGCCAGCAGTTGGACAGTCATGAACACTGAAGCTTTCTTT. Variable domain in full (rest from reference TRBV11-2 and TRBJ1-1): EAGVAQSPRYKIIEKRQSVAFWCNPISGHATLYWYQQILGQGPKLLIQFQNNGVVDDSQLPKDRFSAERLKGVDSTLKIQPAKLEDSAVYLCASSWTVMNTEAFFGQGTRLTVV.

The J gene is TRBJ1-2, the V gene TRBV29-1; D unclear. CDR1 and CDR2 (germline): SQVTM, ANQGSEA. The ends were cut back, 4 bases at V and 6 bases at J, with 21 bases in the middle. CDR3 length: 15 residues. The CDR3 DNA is TGCAGCGTTGCTATACCATCCTCCCCCCTAAATGGCTACACCTTC. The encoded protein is CSVAIPSSPLNGYTF.

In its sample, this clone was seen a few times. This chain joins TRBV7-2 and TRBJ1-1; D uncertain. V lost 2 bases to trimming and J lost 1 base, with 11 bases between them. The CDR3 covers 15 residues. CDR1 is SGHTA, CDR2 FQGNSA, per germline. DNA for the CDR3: TGTGCCAGCAGCTTAATGGCGGCGACGAACACTGAAGCTTTCTTT. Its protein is CASSLMAATNTEAFF. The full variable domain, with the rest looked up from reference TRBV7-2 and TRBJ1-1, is GAGVSQSPSNKVTEKGKDVELRCDPISGHTALYWYRQSLGQGLEFLIYFQGNSAPDKSGLPSDRFSAERTGGSVSTLTIQRTQQEDSAVYLCASSLMAATNTEAFFGQGTRLTVV.

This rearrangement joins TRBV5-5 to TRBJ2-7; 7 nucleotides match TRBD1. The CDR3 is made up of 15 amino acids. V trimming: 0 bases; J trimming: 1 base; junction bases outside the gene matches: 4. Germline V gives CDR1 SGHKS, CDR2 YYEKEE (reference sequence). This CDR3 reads CASSLEGARSYEQYF. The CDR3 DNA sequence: TGTGCCAGCAGCTTGGAGGGGGCGAGGTCCTACGAGCAGTACTTC.

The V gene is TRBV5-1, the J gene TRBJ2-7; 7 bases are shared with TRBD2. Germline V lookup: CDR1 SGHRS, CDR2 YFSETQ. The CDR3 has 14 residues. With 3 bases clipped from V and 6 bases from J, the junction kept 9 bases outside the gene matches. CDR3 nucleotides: TGCGCCAGCAGCTCGGGCGGGAGTGATTTCGAGCAGTACTTC. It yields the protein CASSSGGSDFEQYF.

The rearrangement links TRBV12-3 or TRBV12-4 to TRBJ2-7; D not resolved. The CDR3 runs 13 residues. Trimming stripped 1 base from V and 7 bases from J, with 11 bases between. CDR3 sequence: CASSLGASGEQYF. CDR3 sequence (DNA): TGTGCCAGCAGTTTAGGAGCTTCTGGGGAGCAGTACTTC.

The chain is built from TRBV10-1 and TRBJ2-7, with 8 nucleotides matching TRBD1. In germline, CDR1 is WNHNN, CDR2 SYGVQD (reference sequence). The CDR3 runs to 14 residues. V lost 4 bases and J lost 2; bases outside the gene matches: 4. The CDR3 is CASSAVQGAYEQYF. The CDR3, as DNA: TGCGCCAGCAGTGCAGTACAGGGGGCCTACGAGCAGTACTTC.

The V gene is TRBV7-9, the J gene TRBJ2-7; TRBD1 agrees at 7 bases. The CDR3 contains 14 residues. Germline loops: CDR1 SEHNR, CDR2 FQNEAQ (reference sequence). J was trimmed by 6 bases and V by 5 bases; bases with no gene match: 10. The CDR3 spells CASSPRQGTGEQYF. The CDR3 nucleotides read TGTGCCAGCAGCCCCCGACAGGGAACTGGCGAGCAGTACTTC.

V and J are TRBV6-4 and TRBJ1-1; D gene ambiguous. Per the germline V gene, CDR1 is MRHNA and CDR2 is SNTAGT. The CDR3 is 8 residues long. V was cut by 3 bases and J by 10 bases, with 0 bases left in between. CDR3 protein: CASSEAFF. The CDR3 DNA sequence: TGTGCCAGCAGTGAAGCTTTCTTT.

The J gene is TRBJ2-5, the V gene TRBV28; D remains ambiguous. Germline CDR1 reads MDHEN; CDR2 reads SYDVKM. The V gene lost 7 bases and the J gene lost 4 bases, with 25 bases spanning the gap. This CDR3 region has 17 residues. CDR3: CASTPGGYSPRLETQYF. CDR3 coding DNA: TGTGCCAGCACTCCAGGTGGCTACAGCCCTCGGTTAGAGACCCAGTACTTC. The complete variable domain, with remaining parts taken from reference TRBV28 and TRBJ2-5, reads DVKVTQSSRYLVKRTGEKVFLECVQDMDHENMFWYRQDPGLGLRLIYFSYDVKMKEKGDIPEGYSVSREKKERFSLILESASTNQTSMYLCASTPGGYSPRLETQYFGPGTRLLVL.

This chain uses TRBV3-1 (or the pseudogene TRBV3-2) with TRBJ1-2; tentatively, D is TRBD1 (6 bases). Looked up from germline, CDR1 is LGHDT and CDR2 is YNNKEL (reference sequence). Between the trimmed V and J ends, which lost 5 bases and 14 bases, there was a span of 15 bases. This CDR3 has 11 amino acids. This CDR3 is CASSRGSGVTF. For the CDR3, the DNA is TGTGCCAGCAGCAGGGGGTCGGGGGTAACCTTC.

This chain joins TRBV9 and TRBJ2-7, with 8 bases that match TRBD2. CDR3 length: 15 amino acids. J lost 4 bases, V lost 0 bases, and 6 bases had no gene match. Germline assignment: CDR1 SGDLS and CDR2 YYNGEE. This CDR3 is CASSVVGGRTYEQYF. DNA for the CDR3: TGTGCCAGCAGCGTAGTGGGCGGGAGGACTTACGAGCAGTACTTC. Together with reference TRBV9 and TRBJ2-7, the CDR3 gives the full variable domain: DSGVTQTPKHLITATGQRVTLRCSPRSGDLSVYWYQQSLDQGLQFLIQYYNGEERAKGNILERFSAQQFPDLHSELNLSSLELGDSALYFCASSVVGGRTYEQYFGPGTRLTVT.

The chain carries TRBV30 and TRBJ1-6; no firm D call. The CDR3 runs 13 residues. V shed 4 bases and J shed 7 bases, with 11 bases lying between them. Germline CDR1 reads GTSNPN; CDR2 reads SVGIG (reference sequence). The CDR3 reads CAWIKTVNSPLHF. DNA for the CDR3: TGTGCCTGGATCAAGACGGTCAATTCACCCCTCCACTTT.

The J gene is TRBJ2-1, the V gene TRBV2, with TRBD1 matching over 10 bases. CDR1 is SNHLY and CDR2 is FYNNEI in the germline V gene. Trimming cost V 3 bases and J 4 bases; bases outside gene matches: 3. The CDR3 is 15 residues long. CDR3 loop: CASSEGQGHYNEQFF. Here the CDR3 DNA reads TGTGCCAGCAGTGAGGGACAGGGGCATTACAATGAGCAGTTCTTC.

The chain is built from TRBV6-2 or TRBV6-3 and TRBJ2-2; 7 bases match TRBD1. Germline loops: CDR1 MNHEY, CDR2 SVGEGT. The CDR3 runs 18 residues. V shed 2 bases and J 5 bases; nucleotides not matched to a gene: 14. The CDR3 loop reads CASSYDRRGRSRTGELFF. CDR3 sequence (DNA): TGTGCCAGCAGTTACGATAGAAGGGGGCGGTCGAGAACCGGGGAGCTGTTTTTT.

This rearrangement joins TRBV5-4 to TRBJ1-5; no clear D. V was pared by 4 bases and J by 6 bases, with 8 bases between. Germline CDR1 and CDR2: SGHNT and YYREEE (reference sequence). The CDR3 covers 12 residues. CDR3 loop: CASSTDGQPQHF. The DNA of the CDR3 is TGTGCCAGCAGCACGGATGGTCAGCCCCAGCATTTT.

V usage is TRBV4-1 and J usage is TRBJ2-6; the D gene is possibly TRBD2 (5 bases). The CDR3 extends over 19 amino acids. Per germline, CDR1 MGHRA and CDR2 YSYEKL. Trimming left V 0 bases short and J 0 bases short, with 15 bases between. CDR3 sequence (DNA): TGCGCCAGCAGCCAAGAGGTGAGGGCTCGGTACTCTGGGGCCAACGTCCTGACTTTC. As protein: CASSQEVRARYSGANVLTF.